The 26 T cell receptor beta chains in this list originate from one sample, sequenced in a study of identical twins. Each CDR3 protein gets one entry after TCRdb re-called the 5' RACE reads with MiXCR. The sample yields roughly 480,000 distinct CDR3 sequences, 24% seen once. The same specimen was also included in a second study, on T cells expressing NK-cell markers.

The material sequenced was CD4+ T cells sorted from blood. Receptor source: a woman between 18 and 29 years old in good health.

V usage is TRBV6-1 and J usage is TRBJ2-7; TRBD2 aligns across 7 bases. V was clipped by 6 bases and J by 1 base; unmatched bases: 9. The V gene's germline CDR1 is MNHNS and CDR2 SASEGT. The CDR3 is 15 residues long. CDR3 loop: CASRSMNGRSYEQYF. As DNA, the CDR3 is TGTGCCAGCAGGTCCATGAACGGGAGGTCCTACGAGCAGTACTTC.

This clonotype has more than one count but fewer than ten. The chain recombines TRBV7-2 with TRBJ2-7; D possibly corresponds to TRBD2 (6 bases). In germline, CDR1 is SGHTA, CDR2 FQGNSA. Deletions cut 3 bases from V and 3 bases from J, with 12 bases between. This CDR3 comprises 14 residues. CDR3: CASSLEGSIYEQYF. The CDR3 DNA reads as TGTGCCAGCAGCTTGGAGGGATCCATCTACGAGCAGTACTTC.

This clonotype showed up just a few times. The rearrangement links TRBV20-1 to TRBJ1-1; 10 bases line up with TRBD1. The J segment lost 7 bases and the V segment lost 5 bases, leaving 7 bases of the junction unmatched. Germline CDR1 DFQATT, CDR2 SNEGSKA (reference sequence). The CDR3 consists of 13 residues. The CDR3 sequence is CSAAGTGDREAFF. The CDR3 DNA follows: TGCAGTGCTGCAGGGACAGGGGACCGTGAAGCTTTCTTT.

This chain links TRBV20-1 with TRBJ2-3; D is possibly TRBD1 (5 bases). Germline CDR1 is DFQATT and CDR2 is SNEGSKA (reference sequence). V was clipped by 5 bases and J by 5 bases, with 17 bases between them. The CDR3 extends over 14 amino acids. CDR3 region: CSAQSIQAQDTQYF. In DNA form, the CDR3 reads TGCAGTGCTCAATCGATACAGGCCCAAGATACGCAGTATTTT.

V is TRBV7-9 and J is TRBJ2-5; D remains unclear. The germline V and J ends were trimmed by 5 bases and 5 bases, with 15 bases remaining between them. Germline V gives CDR1 SEHNR, CDR2 FQNEAQ (reference sequence). The CDR3 runs 14 residues. CDR3 DNA: TGTGCCAGCAGCCGAAGGGCCACAGTGGAGACCCAGTACTTC. It is translated as CASSRRATVETQYF.

V usage is TRBV3-1 and J usage is TRBJ1-6; D might be TRBD1 (5 bases). Trimming shortened V by 4 bases and J by 8 bases, and 12 bases separated the two germline ends. The germline gives CDR1 LGHDT, CDR2 YNNKEL (reference sequence). The CDR3 loop spans 14 amino acids. In nucleotides, the CDR3 is TGTGCCAGCAGCCCTTCGGGGGATCATTCACCCCTCCACTTT. It encodes CASSPSGDHSPLHF.

The chain links TRBV12-3 or TRBV12-4 to TRBJ2-3; D tentatively reads TRBD1 or TRBD2 (5 bases each). This CDR3 has 14 residues. The V and J ends lost 7 bases and 2 bases respectively, with 13 bases between them. The CDR3: CASTAGTITDTQYF. In nucleotides, the CDR3 is TGTGCCAGCACCGCCGGGACCATCACAGATACGCAGTATTTT.

The chain links TRBV12-3 or TRBV12-4 to TRBJ2-1; 12 bases are shared with TRBD2. After removal of 7 bases from V and 0 bases from J, the junction contained 4 bases not matched to a gene. This CDR3 contains 16 residues. The CDR3 here is CASTGLAGFSYNEQFF. For the CDR3, the DNA is TGTGCCAGCACTGGACTAGCGGGATTCTCCTACAATGAGCAGTTCTTC.

The chain joins TRBV5-1 to TRBJ2-3, with D perhaps being TRBD1 or TRBD2 (5 bases each). V was clipped by 7 bases and J by 5 bases, with 8 bases between them. The length of the CDR3 is 11 residues. The germline V gene has CDR1 SGHRS and CDR2 YFSETQ. The CDR3 protein is CASRDGDTQYF. CDR3 coding DNA: TGCGCCAGCCGGGACGGAGATACGCAGTATTTT.

This clonotype turned up a few times. J is TRBJ1-5 and V is TRBV20-1; TRBD1 matches 8 bases. V was pared by 2 bases and J by 2 bases, with 2 bases of the junction left unmatched. This CDR3 comprises 14 residues. Germline V gene lookup returns CDR1 DFQATT and CDR2 SNEGSKA (reference sequence). CDR3 protein: CSARNRGGNQPQHF. The CDR3 nucleotides are TGCAGTGCTAGAAACAGGGGGGGCAATCAGCCCCAGCATTTT.

This clonotype showed up just a few times. The gene calls are TRBV20-1 and TRBJ2-1; TRBD2 agrees at 9 bases. V lost 3 bases and J lost 4; bases outside the gene matches: 7. Germline V gene data show CDR1 as DFQATT and CDR2 as SNEGSKA (reference sequence). The CDR3 has 15 residues. This CDR3 reads CSASPHSGGYNEQFF. The CDR3 DNA follows: TGCAGTGCTAGCCCCCATAGCGGGGGTTACAATGAGCAGTTCTTC.

The V call is TRBV6-2 or TRBV6-3, the J call TRBJ2-2; 8 positions agree with TRBD1. In germline, CDR1 is MNHEY, CDR2 SVGEGT. CDR3 length: 15 residues. Trimming removed 7 bases from V and 4 bases from J; junction bases left unmatched: 8. The CDR3 loop reads CASTTGGPGTGELFF. The CDR3 region has the DNA TGTGCCAGCACCACAGGGGGTCCTGGCACCGGGGAGCTGTTTTTT.

In this sample, this clonotype turned up many times. The V call is TRBV5-1, the J call TRBJ2-1, with 7 bases fitting TRBD2. Per germline, CDR1 SGHRS and CDR2 YFSETQ. Trimming cost V 0 bases and J 5 bases; bases outside gene matches: 2. The CDR3 is made up of 14 amino acids. CDR3 amino acids: CASSLGLADNEQFF. For the CDR3, the DNA is TGCGCCAGCAGCTTGGGACTAGCAGACAATGAGCAGTTCTTC.

V gene TRBV9 combines with J gene TRBJ1-4; the D is unclear. The CDR3 contains 14 residues. V gave up 0 bases and J gave up 11 bases, with 14 bases separating them. Germline CDR1 SGDLS, CDR2 YYNGEE. Here the CDR3 DNA reads TGTGCCAGCAGCGTAGAGGCTGGGGATGGGAAACTGTTTTTT. Protein sequence: CASSVEAGDGKLFF.

This clonotype was counted a few times. The V call is TRBV13, the J call TRBJ1-6; the D is unclear. The V and J ends lost 4 bases and 4 bases respectively, with 17 bases between them. The length of the CDR3 is 17 residues. Germline V gene data show CDR1 as PRHDT and CDR2 as FYEKMQ (reference sequence). Here the CDR3 DNA reads TGTGCCAGCAGCTCGGCCCGACGTTTCTCTTATAATTCACCCCTCCACTTT. Amino acids: CASSSARRFSYNSPLHF.

V and J are TRBV19 and TRBJ1-5, with no clear D. This CDR3 is built from 11 residues. V lost 6 bases, J lost 9 bases, and 9 bases lay in between. Germline CDR1 and CDR2: LNHDA and SQIVND (reference sequence). CDR3 DNA: TGTGCCAGTAGCACGTTAGGGCCCCAGCATTTT. It encodes CASSTLGPQHF.

CDR3 residues: CASSYERNNNEQFF. Written as DNA, the CDR3 is TGTGCCAGCAGTTACGAACGGAACAACAATGAGCAGTTCTTC. This chain connects TRBV12-3 or TRBV12-4 to TRBJ2-1, with no clear D. The CDR3 is 14 residues long. With 4 bases removed from V and 5 bases from J, the gap between germline ends came to 12 bases.

The V gene is TRBV27, the J gene TRBJ2-7, with 7 bases fitting TRBD2. J gave up 3 bases and V 3 bases, and 20 bases lay outside the gene matches. The CDR3 is 19 residues long. Germline values: CDR1 MNHEY, CDR2 SMNVEV (reference sequence). The CDR3 DNA sequence: TGTGCCAGCAGTTTCCATGGACTAGTAGGGGAAGATAGGAGCTACGAGCAGTACTTC. Residues: CASSFHGLVGEDRSYEQYF.

In this sample, this clonotype turned up many times. J is TRBJ1-4 and V is TRBV12-3 or TRBV12-4; D uncertain. V was trimmed by 3 bases and J by 5 bases, leaving 7 bases between them. CDR3 length: 13 residues. CDR3 nucleotides: TGTGCCAGCAGTTTTTCGGAAAATGAAAAACTGTTTTTT. Its protein is CASSFSENEKLFF.

In this sample, this clonotype turned up a few times. Here the CDR3 reads CASSFGTGLNSPLHF. The CDR3 nucleotides are TGTGCCAGCAGCTTCGGGACAGGCTTAAATTCACCCCTCCACTTT. The genes are TRBV7-2 and TRBJ1-6; 8 nucleotides line up with TRBD1. The J segment lost 7 bases and the V segment lost 3 bases, leaving 5 bases of the junction unmatched. CDR1 and CDR2 (germline): SGHTA, FQGNSA. The CDR3 loop spans 15 amino acids.

This clonotype was seen ten or more times. The CDR3 sequence: CASSLGGQRNTEAFF. For the CDR3, the DNA is TGTGCCAGCAGTTTAGGCGGACAGCGGAACACTGAAGCTTTCTTT. V gene TRBV12-3 or TRBV12-4 combines with J gene TRBJ1-1; possibly TRBD1 for D (6 bases). Trimming pared 1 base from V and 1 base from J, leaving 10 bases between. The CDR3 is 15 amino acids.

This rearrangement joins TRBV15 to TRBJ1-4; D is ambiguous. CDR1 LNHNV and CDR2 YYDKDF come from the germline V gene (reference sequence). CDR3 length: 19 amino acids. V was cut by 0 bases and J by 0 bases, with 17 bases left in between. As DNA, the CDR3 is TGTGCCACCAGCAGAGATGGGTTGGGGTACGGACCAACTAATGAAAAACTGTTTTTT. Translating gives CATSRDGLGYGPTNEKLFF.

This clonotype was seen only a few times. The CDR3 bases are TGCAGTGCTACAAGGCGGGTGGGTGAAAAACTGTTTTTT. Protein: CSATRRVGEKLFF. The V and J genes are TRBV20-1 and TRBJ1-4; the D is unclear. Germline loops: CDR1 DFQATT, CDR2 SNEGSKA (reference sequence). The CDR3 contains 13 residues. Trimming stripped 4 bases from V and 7 bases from J, with 13 bases between.

The rearrangement links TRBV9 to TRBJ1-1, with no clear D. Germline V lookup: CDR1 SGDLS, CDR2 YYNGEE. The CDR3 contains 15 residues. With 0 bases removed from V and 0 bases from J, the gap between germline ends came to 9 bases. CDR3 residues: CASSVEGIMNTEAFF. The CDR3 region has the DNA TGTGCCAGCAGCGTAGAGGGAATTATGAACACTGAAGCTTTCTTT.

The J gene is TRBJ1-1, the V gene TRBV4-1; D call uncertain. V dropped 1 base and J dropped 2 bases, with 11 bases sitting between them. From germline, CDR1 is MGHRA and CDR2 YSYEKL. The CDR3 length is 15 residues. The CDR3 region is CASSQGFGVNTEAFF. The DNA for the CDR3 is TGCGCCAGCAGCCAAGGTTTCGGGGTAAACACTGAAGCTTTCTTT.

V usage is TRBV20-1 and J usage is TRBJ2-3, with a tentative D call TRBD1 (5 bases). Per the germline V gene, CDR1 is DFQATT and CDR2 is SNEGSKA (reference sequence). CDR3 length: 11 residues. The V and J ends lost 8 bases and 4 bases respectively, with 10 bases between them. As DNA, the CDR3 is TGCAGTCCCCTGGGGCCAGATACGCAGTATTTT. This sequence encodes CSPLGPDTQYF.